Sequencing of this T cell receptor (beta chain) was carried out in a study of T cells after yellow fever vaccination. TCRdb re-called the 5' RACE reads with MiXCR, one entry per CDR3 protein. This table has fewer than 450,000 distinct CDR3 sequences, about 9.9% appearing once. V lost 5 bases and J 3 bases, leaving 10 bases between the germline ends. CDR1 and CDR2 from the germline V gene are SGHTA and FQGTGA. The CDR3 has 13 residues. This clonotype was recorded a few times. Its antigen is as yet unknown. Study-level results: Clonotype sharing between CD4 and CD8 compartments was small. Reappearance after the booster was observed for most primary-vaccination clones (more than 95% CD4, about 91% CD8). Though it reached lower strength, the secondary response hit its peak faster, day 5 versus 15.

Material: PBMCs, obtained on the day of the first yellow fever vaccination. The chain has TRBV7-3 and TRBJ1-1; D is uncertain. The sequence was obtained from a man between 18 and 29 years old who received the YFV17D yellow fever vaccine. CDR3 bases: TGTGCCAGCAGCGCTGACTTGGACACTGAAGCTTTCTTT. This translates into CASSADLDTEAFF.